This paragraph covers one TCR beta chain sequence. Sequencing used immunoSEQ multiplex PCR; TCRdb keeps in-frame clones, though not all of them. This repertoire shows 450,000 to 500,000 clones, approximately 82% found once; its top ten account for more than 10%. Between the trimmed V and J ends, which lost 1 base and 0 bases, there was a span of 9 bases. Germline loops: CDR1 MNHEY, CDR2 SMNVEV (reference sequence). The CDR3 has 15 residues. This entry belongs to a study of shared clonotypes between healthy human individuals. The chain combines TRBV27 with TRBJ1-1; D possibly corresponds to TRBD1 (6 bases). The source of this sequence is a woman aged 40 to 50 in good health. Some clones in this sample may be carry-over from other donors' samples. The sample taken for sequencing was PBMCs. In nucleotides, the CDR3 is TGTGCCAGCAGTTTATGGGGGGCAGTGAACACTGAAGCTTTCTTT. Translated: CASSLWGAVNTEAFF.